The sequence of this T cell receptor beta chain was determined in a study of OX40 agonist ivuxolimab in advanced cancers. Overall study: Ivuxolimab, an antibody that agonizes OX40 (CD134), was administered to the patients. Study-wide points: On average, CD8+ T cells had more expanded clones than CD4+.

From germline, CDR1 is LNHDA and CDR2 SQIVND (reference sequence). Trimming pared 5 bases from V and 8 bases from J, leaving 15 bases between. The CDR3 covers 13 residues. In its sample, this clone was seen a few times. The antigen is not known. Libraries were prepared by immunoSEQ multiplex PCR; TCRdb keeps only in-frame clonotypes and omits some of them. The table has about 82,000 clones, about 92% seen once. The genes are TRBV19 and TRBJ1-1; D gene ambiguous. This TCR came from an adult with an advanced solid tumor such as melanoma, head and neck, liver or kidney cancer. The material sequenced was CD4+ or CD8+ T cells sorted from blood, taken in a trial of the OX40 agonist ivuxolimab. CDR3 nucleotide sequence: TGTGCCAGTAGTTGGAGGAGCGAATCCGAAGCTTTCTTT. Amino acids: CASSWRSESEAFF.